The 25 T cell receptor beta chains given below trace back to one sample, sequenced in a study of blood T cell repertoires in COVID-19. The assay was immunoSEQ multiplex PCR, and TCRdb's table has in-frame clones only and misses some. Among 100,000 to 150,000 clones, around 81% were seen once, and the ten largest hold 8.4%. Source material: peripheral blood. The receptor set was obtained from a woman aged 55 to 70 with active or convalescent COVID-19.

This rearrangement joins TRBV2 to TRBJ1-1; D uncertain. Per the germline V gene, CDR1 is SNHLY and CDR2 is FYNNEI. Trimming took off 6 bases at V and 2 bases at J, with 10 bases between the two ends. The CDR3 runs 13 residues. In DNA, the CDR3 is TGTGCCAGCAGACCTGACACTAACACTGAAGCTTTCTTT. Amino acid sequence: CASRPDTNTEAFF.

This chain uses TRBV28 with TRBJ1-2; the match to TRBD1 covers 7 bases. This CDR3 comprises 16 residues. Germline CDR1 reads MDHEN; CDR2 reads SYDVKM. Losses at the gene ends were 6 bases for V and 4 bases for J; bases not matched to a gene: 14. CDR3 protein: CASSSRDSIDGYGYTF. In nucleotides, the CDR3 is TGTGCCAGCAGCTCCAGGGACAGTATTGACGGCTATGGCTACACCTTC.

The chain combines TRBV5-6 with TRBJ2-7, with D unresolved. The CDR3 extends over 13 amino acids. Germline V gene data show CDR1 as SGHDT and CDR2 as YYEEEE. The V end was cut by 0 bases, the J end by 3 bases, with 7 bases between. The CDR3 loop reads CASSLGQFYEQYV. CDR3 DNA sequence: TGTGCCAGCAGCTTGGGGCAGTTCTACGAGCAGTACGTC.

The V and J genes are TRBV30 and TRBJ2-3, with D hard to call. CDR1 and CDR2 from the germline V gene are GTSNPN and SVGIG (reference sequence). The CDR3 spans 13 residues. V lost 3 bases and J lost 0, with 7 bases in between. CDR3 in amino acids: CAWRLGSTDTQYF. The CDR3 region has the DNA TGTGCCTGGAGGCTAGGTAGCACAGATACGCAGTATTTT. Variable domain in full (rest from reference TRBV30 and TRBJ2-3): SQTIHQWPATLVQPVGSPLSLECTVEGTSNPNLYWYRQAAGRGLQLLFYSVGIGQISSEVPQNLSASRPQDRQFILSSKKLLLSDSGFYLCAWRLGSTDTQYFGPGTRLTVL.

This sequence joins TRBV28 and TRBJ1-3, with 8 positions matching TRBD1. Germline CDR1 is MDHEN and CDR2 is SYDVKM. V lost 8 bases, J lost 0 bases, and 3 bases stayed unmatched. This CDR3 comprises 14 residues. CDR3 region: CASCTGGSGNTIYF. CDR3 DNA sequence: TGTGCCAGCTGCACAGGGGGCTCTGGAAACACCATATATTTT.

V usage is TRBV28 and J usage is TRBJ2-7; weak D call: TRBD2 (6 bases). V was clipped by 5 bases and J by 5 bases, with 16 bases between them. This CDR3 is built from 14 residues. Germline values: CDR1 MDHEN, CDR2 SYDVKM. The CDR3 is CASSDPVGGDEQYV. The CDR3 DNA reads TGTGCCAGCAGTGATCCGGTGGGGGGAGACGAGCAGTACGTC.

V and J are TRBV6-2 or TRBV6-3 and TRBJ1-1; 7 bases align to TRBD1. The CDR3 has 15 amino acids. Germline values: CDR1 MNHEY, CDR2 SVGEGT. Trimming at V came to 5 bases and at J to 0 bases, leaving 6 bases not matched to a gene. This CDR3 reads CASSDGTAMNTEAFF. The DNA of the CDR3 is TGTGCCAGCAGTGACGGGACAGCGATGAACACTGAAGCTTTCTTT.

The chain recombines TRBV6-6 with TRBJ2-5; TRBD2 matches at 11 bases. The junction had 4 bases not matched to a gene; V was cut back by 2 bases and J by 5 bases. The germline V gene encodes CDR1 MNHNY and CDR2 SVGAGI (reference sequence). The CDR3 extends over 15 amino acids. This CDR3 is CASSYRASGGETQYF. The CDR3, as DNA: TGTGCCAGCAGTTACCGGGCTAGCGGGGGGGAGACCCAGTACTTC.

The chain combines TRBV5-1 with TRBJ1-4; 8 nucleotides agree with TRBD1. Unmatched junction bases numbered 2, after V lost 6 bases and J lost 4 bases. The germline CDR1 and CDR2 sequences are SGHRS and YFSETQ. This CDR3 comprises 13 residues. CDR3 coding DNA: TGCGCCAGCACGGACAGGGTTAATGAAAAACTGTTTTTT. This codes for CASTDRVNEKLFF.

V and J are TRBV7-2 and TRBJ1-3; weak D call: TRBD1 (5 bases). The ends were cut back, 5 bases at V and 7 bases at J, with 18 bases in the middle. This CDR3 region has 15 residues. Germline loops: CDR1 SGHTA, CDR2 FQGNSA. CDR3: CASSTLWKGDNTIYF. The CDR3 coding sequence is TGTGCCAGCAGCACATTGTGGAAAGGGGATAACACCATATATTTT.

The chain combines TRBV7-8 with TRBJ1-4; 11 nucleotides match TRBD1. Germline values: CDR1 SGHVS, CDR2 FQNEAQ. Trimming cost V 2 bases and J 1 base; bases outside gene matches: 3. This CDR3 region has 17 residues. CDR3 in DNA: TGTGCCAGCAGCTTACCTGGGACAGGGGGAACTAATGAAAAACTGTTTTTT. Protein: CASSLPGTGGTNEKLFF.

The genes are TRBV5-8 and TRBJ2-1, with a tentative D call TRBD1 (5 bases). Deletions cut 2 bases from V and 4 bases from J, with 10 bases between. Germline lookup yields CDR1 SGHTS and CDR2 YDEGEE. CDR3 length: 14 residues. CDR3 coding DNA: TGTGCCAGCAGCTTATTGACAGATTACAATGAGCAGTTCTTC. Translating it yields CASSLLTDYNEQFF.

This clone has a single count. The V gene is TRBV20-1, the J gene TRBJ2-5; D unresolved. Germline V gives CDR1 DFQATT, CDR2 SNEGSKA (reference sequence). Trimming cost V 4 bases and J 3 bases, with 6 bases left between them. CDR3 length: 11 amino acids. In DNA form, the CDR3 reads TGCAGTGCTACCCCAAAAGAGACCCAGTACTTC. Its protein is CSATPKETQYF.

V usage is TRBV9 and J usage is TRBJ2-7, with 12 bases aligning to TRBD2. Germline CDR1 and CDR2: SGDLS and YYNGEE. The CDR3 is 16 residues long. V shed 4 bases and J 9 bases; nucleotides not matched to a gene: 14. The chain's CDR3 is CASSPGRTSGADAQYF. CDR3 DNA sequence: TGTGCCAGCAGCCCCGGTCGGACTAGCGGGGCGGATGCGCAGTACTTC.

V and J are TRBV18 and TRBJ1-4, with 7 bases that match TRBD1. The CDR3 length is 19 residues. Germline V gene sequence: CDR1 KGHSH, CDR2 LQKENI. The trim removed 4 bases at V and 8 bases at J, leaving 22 bases unmatched. The CDR3 region has the DNA TGTGCCAGCTCACTGAAGGGGGCATTACGAGGGGAGAAGTGGGAAAAACTGTTTTTT. This gives the protein CASSLKGALRGEKWEKLFF.

This chain links TRBV15 with TRBJ2-1; 9 bases map to TRBD1. CDR1 is LNHNV, CDR2 YYDKDF, per germline (reference sequence). J lost 7 bases, V lost 1 base, and 5 bases had no gene match. This CDR3 region has 15 residues. CDR3 amino acids: CATSRVYGTGNEQFF. The CDR3 DNA sequence: TGTGCCACCAGCAGAGTTTACGGGACAGGGAATGAGCAGTTCTTC.

V gene TRBV19 combines with J gene TRBJ2-7, with 10 bases fitting TRBD1. Germline assignment: CDR1 LNHDA and CDR2 SQIVND (reference sequence). This CDR3 has 15 amino acids. Germline trimming cut 4 bases from V and 7 bases from J; bases unmatched to any gene: 10. CDR3 sequence reads: CASSTRPGQGGEQYF. Written as DNA, the CDR3 is TGTGCCAGTAGTACCAGACCTGGACAGGGGGGGGAGCAGTACTTC.

This CDR3 is CASIGGDEQFF. The CDR3 DNA follows: TGTGCCAGCATAGGGGGCGATGAGCAGTTCTTC. This sequence joins TRBV28 and TRBJ2-1; the match to TRBD1 covers 7 bases. The germline CDR1 and CDR2 sequences are MDHEN and SYDVKM. The CDR3 extends over 11 amino acids. Trimming took 7 bases from V and 8 from J; bases not matched to a gene: 2.

This chain connects TRBV2 to TRBJ2-5; 7 bases fit TRBD1. CDR3 length: 15 amino acids. CDR1 and CDR2 (germline): SNHLY, FYNNEI. Unmatched junction bases numbered 7, after V lost 1 base and J lost 5 bases. CDR3 in DNA: TGTGCCAGCAGTGAAGAGTCGACAGGGTGGGAGACCCAGTACTTC. Its protein product is CASSEESTGWETQYF.

CDR3 nucleotide sequence: TGTGCCAGCAGCGTCGCCGGGACAGGGACCACAGATACGCAGTATTTT. Amino acids: CASSVAGTGTTDTQYF. V gene TRBV7-2 combines with J gene TRBJ2-3, with 9 bases matching TRBD1. The CDR3 contains 16 residues. Germline V gene lookup returns CDR1 SGHTA and CDR2 FQGNSA. Losses at the gene ends were 5 bases for V and 2 bases for J; bases not matched to a gene: 8.

This clone occurred once. The V gene is TRBV5-1, the J gene TRBJ1-2, with 7 bases aligning to TRBD1. This CDR3 spans 14 amino acids. Germline V gene lookup returns CDR1 SGHRS and CDR2 YFSETQ. After removal of 4 bases from V and 4 bases from J, the junction contained 7 bases not matched to a gene. CDR3 sequence reads: CASSPGDSVYGYTF. CDR3 in DNA: TGCGCCAGCAGCCCCGGGGACAGTGTCTATGGCTACACCTTC. Combining the CDR3 with reference TRBV5-1 and TRBJ1-2 gives the whole variable domain KAGVTQTPRYLIKTRGQQVTLSCSPISGHRSVSWYQQTPGQGLQFLFEYFSETQRNKGNFPGRFSGRQFSNSRSEMNVSTLELGDSALYLCASSPGDSVYGYTFGSGTRLTVV.

This chain links TRBV27 with TRBJ2-7; D is unresolved. This CDR3 region has 14 residues. Trimming cost V 2 bases and J 0 bases, with 8 bases left between them. Germline loops: CDR1 MNHEY, CDR2 SMNVEV (reference sequence). The CDR3 loop reads CASSLSATSYEQYF. Written as DNA, the CDR3 is TGTGCCAGCAGTTTAAGCGCGACCTCCTACGAGCAGTACTTC.

The V and J genes are TRBV7-2 and TRBJ2-1, with D possibly matching TRBD1 (5 bases). CDR1 SGHTA and CDR2 FQGNSA come from the germline V gene. Deletions cut 2 bases from V and 2 bases from J, with 10 bases between. The CDR3 covers 15 residues. The CDR3 loop reads CASSLPAGPYNEQFF. Here the CDR3 DNA reads TGTGCCAGCAGCTTACCGGCAGGGCCCTACAATGAGCAGTTCTTC.

The V gene is TRBV21-1, the J gene TRBJ2-2; the tabulated D call, TRBD1, remains unverified against the DNA. TRBV21-1 is a pseudogene. The CDR3 covers 16 residues. The CDR3 bases are TGTGCCAGCCCTTCCGGGACAGGGGCGAACACCGGGGAGCTGTTTTTT. It codes for CASPSGTGANTGELFF.

This clone was picked up a small number of times. This rearrangement joins TRBV10-2 to TRBJ2-5; tentatively, D is TRBD2 (5 bases). V was clipped by 2 bases and J by 1 base, with 8 bases between them. Germline CDR1 WSHSY, CDR2 SAAADI. The CDR3 length is 14 residues. The CDR3, as DNA: TGCGCCAGCAGTGAGGCGGGTTTCCAAGAGACCCAGTACTTC. Its translation: CASSEAGFQETQYF.